These 28 T cell receptor beta chains were all obtained from the same sample, sequenced in a study of cytomegalovirus exposure and HLA in healthy donors. PCR was performed using 60 Vbeta and 13 Jbeta primers. TCRdb keeps only in-frame clones here, not all; method: immunoSEQ multiplex PCR. The repertoire holds some 96,000 clones, with 65% to 80% as singletons. Material: PBMCs. The receptors stem from a man between 35 and 55 years old in good health and CMV-seropositive.

V gene TRBV29-1 combines with J gene TRBJ2-2; D possibly corresponds to TRBD1 (5 bases). Deletions cut 7 bases from V and 1 base from J, with 10 bases between. The CDR3 is 13 amino acids. Germline loops: CDR1 SQVTM, CDR2 ANQGSEA. Here the CDR3 DNA reads TGCAGCGGGACAAACGGGAACACCGGGGAGCTGTTTTTT. Its protein product is CSGTNGNTGELFF.

J is TRBJ2-7 and V is TRBV27, with D tentatively TRBD2 (6 bases). This CDR3 spans 16 amino acids. Germline CDR1 and CDR2: MNHEY and SMNVEV (reference sequence). V lost 0 bases and J lost 5, with 17 bases in between. Here the CDR3 reads CASSLSFNPGAHEQYF. The CDR3 DNA reads as TGTGCCAGCAGTTTATCCTTCAACCCGGGAGCTCACGAGCAGTACTTC.

The chain combines TRBV2 with TRBJ2-6, with 11 bases identical to TRBD1. CDR3 length: 16 amino acids. Germline V gives CDR1 SNHLY, CDR2 FYNNEI. Trimming took 8 bases from V and 4 from J; bases not matched to a gene: 7. The CDR3 DNA is TGTGCCAGCTCCGGGACAGGGGGAATAGGGGCCAACGTCCTGACTTTC. This encodes CASSGTGGIGANVLTF.

The V and J genes are TRBV14 and TRBJ2-5; TRBD2 matches at 9 bases. CDR1 is SGHDN and CDR2 is FVKESK in the germline V gene. V lost 4 bases, J lost 4 bases, and 10 bases stayed unmatched. This CDR3 spans 16 amino acids. The CDR3 bases are TGTGCCAGCAGCCGGTCTGGCGGGGGGGCCAGAGAGACCCAGTACTTC. Amino acid sequence: CASSRSGGGARETQYF.

This rearrangement joins TRBV6-5 to TRBJ1-5; 7 bases map to TRBD1. Trimming cost V 5 bases and J 7 bases; bases outside gene matches: 8. The CDR3 totals 14 residues. Germline CDR1 and CDR2: MNHEY and SVGAGI. DNA of the CDR3: TGTGCCAGCAGTGAACAGGGGATTAGCCAGCCCCAGCATTTT. This gives the protein CASSEQGISQPQHF.

V usage is TRBV2 and J usage is TRBJ2-3, with TRBD2 as a possible D gene (5 bases). Germline V gives CDR1 SNHLY, CDR2 FYNNEI. The CDR3 covers 13 residues. V lost 5 bases, J lost 2 bases, and 8 bases lay in between. The chain's CDR3 is CASSIRDTDTQYF. The CDR3 DNA sequence: TGTGCCAGCAGTATACGGGACACAGATACGCAGTATTTT. Looking up the rest from reference TRBV2 and TRBJ2-3 gives the full variable domain: EPEVTQTPSHQVTQMGQEVILRCVPISNHLYFYWYRQILGQKVEFLVSFYNNEISEKSEIFDDQFSVERPDGSNFTLKIRSTKLEDSAMYFCASSIRDTDTQYFGPGTRLTVL.

This clone was detected only once. The chain uses TRBV5-4 and TRBJ1-3; the match to TRBD1 covers 8 bases. This CDR3 has 15 residues. Germline assignment: CDR1 SGHNT and CDR2 YYREEE (reference sequence). With 0 bases clipped from V and 2 bases from J, the junction kept 1 base outside the gene matches. The CDR3 sequence is CASSLGQGPGNTIYF. CDR3 DNA: TGTGCCAGCAGCTTGGGACAGGGGCCTGGAAACACCATATATTTT.

This chain uses TRBV5-5 with TRBJ1-4, with D hard to call. The CDR3 covers 15 residues. Germline CDR1 SGHKS, CDR2 YYEKEE (reference sequence). V was cut by 1 base and J by 8 bases, with 15 bases left in between. CDR3 DNA: TGTGCCAGCAGCTTGTCTCGGGTCCAAGGCGAAAAACTGTTTTTT. Its translation: CASSLSRVQGEKLFF.

The chain employs TRBV28 and TRBJ1-3, with D perhaps matching TRBD1 (6 bases). V was shortened by 7 bases and J by 0 bases, with 19 bases between the two germline ends. CDR1 and CDR2 from the germline V gene are MDHEN and SYDVKM. The CDR3 spans 17 residues. The DNA of the CDR3 is TGTGCCAGCACCTGGGGGGGACACCTTATCTCTGGAAACACCATATATTTT. It is translated as CASTWGGHLISGNTIYF.

This chain uses TRBV27 with TRBJ2-3, with a weak D call TRBD2 (6 bases). CDR3 length: 16 residues. Germline lookup yields CDR1 MNHEY and CDR2 SMNVEV (reference sequence). V lost 1 base to trimming and J lost 0 bases, with 11 bases between them. The DNA of the CDR3 is TGTGCCAGCAGTTTATTGGCGGGAACTAGCACAGATACGCAGTATTTT. It encodes CASSLLAGTSTDTQYF.

The CDR3 DNA reads as TGTGCCAGCAGCTTAGTCCACTCTTCAGATACGCAGTATTTT. Protein product: CASSLVHSSDTQYF. The chain recombines TRBV7-9 with TRBJ2-3; D uncertain. Trimming took off 1 base at V and 4 bases at J, with 9 bases between the two ends. There are 14 residues in the CDR3. CDR1 is SEHNR and CDR2 is FQNEAQ in the germline V gene (reference sequence).

The chain joins TRBV5-1 to TRBJ2-5, with D possibly being TRBD2 (5 bases). This CDR3 comprises 15 residues. Trimming took 0 bases from V and 9 from J, leaving 18 bases between them. Germline lookup yields CDR1 SGHRS and CDR2 YFSETQ. The CDR3 DNA reads TGCGCCAGCAGCTTGGGTAGCGCGAATCTCGAGTCCCAGTACTTC. Amino acids: CASSLGSANLESQYF.

This chain joins TRBV5-6 and TRBJ2-7, with a weak D call TRBD2 (5 bases). The length of the CDR3 is 12 residues. Germline V gene data show CDR1 as SGHDT and CDR2 as YYEEEE. Trimming removed 0 bases from V and 4 bases from J, with 5 bases in between. CDR3 nucleotides: TGTGCCAGCAGCTTGGGGACTTACGAGCAGTACTTC. It translates to CASSLGTYEQYF.

To note about this clone: In the same sample, other DNA sequences code for this CDR3. This chain uses TRBV5-1 with TRBJ1-5; 9 bases map to TRBD1. Germline trimming cut 4 bases from V and 5 bases from J; bases unmatched to any gene: 4. This CDR3 has 14 amino acids. Germline V gene lookup returns CDR1 SGHRS and CDR2 YFSETQ. CDR3 residues: CASSLRQGDQPQHF. In nucleotides, the CDR3 is TGCGCCAGCAGCCTTAGACAGGGGGATCAGCCCCAGCATTTT. Combining the CDR3 with reference TRBV5-1 and TRBJ1-5 gives the whole variable domain KAGVTQTPRYLIKTRGQQVTLSCSPISGHRSVSWYQQTPGQGLQFLFEYFSETQRNKGNFPGRFSGRQFSNSRSEMNVSTLELGDSALYLCASSLRQGDQPQHFGDGTRLSIL.

This clone appeared a few times. The chain carries TRBV23-1 and TRBJ2-7, with 8 bases lining up with TRBD1. Being an ORF, TRBV23-1 has a function that is uncertain. The CDR3 length is 14 residues. The V and J ends lost 7 bases and 5 bases, in that order; junction bases with no gene match: 10. The CDR3 loop is CASTVATGVDEQYF. The CDR3, as DNA: TGCGCCAGCACAGTAGCGACAGGGGTCGACGAGCAGTACTTC.

This chain uses TRBV5-1 with TRBJ2-1, with 10 bases aligning to TRBD2. The CDR3 spans 17 residues. The germline V gene encodes CDR1 SGHRS and CDR2 YFSETQ. V shed 4 bases and J 3 bases; nucleotides not matched to a gene: 10. CDR3 residues: CASSLPNLAGGYNEQFF. The DNA for the CDR3 is TGCGCCAGCAGCCTCCCGAATTTAGCGGGGGGCTACAATGAGCAGTTCTTC.

This chain connects TRBV28 to TRBJ1-5; 9 nucleotides match TRBD1. This CDR3 contains 14 residues. J was trimmed by 6 bases and V by 4 bases; bases with no gene match: 4. Germline lookup yields CDR1 MDHEN and CDR2 SYDVKM. The DNA of the CDR3 is TGTGCCAGCAGTTACCGGACAGGGGCTCAGCCCCAGCATTTT. Translated: CASSYRTGAQPQHF.

The CDR3 DNA sequence: TGTGCCAGCAGTTACGGCAGGGGTATGTACGAGCAGTACTTC. Residues: CASSYGRGMYEQYF. The rearrangement links TRBV6-5 to TRBJ2-5; D may be TRBD1 (6 bases). Judging by the DNA end, TRBJ2-7 fits better; the J call may be wrong. The CDR3 extends over 14 amino acids. Germline V gene sequence: CDR1 MNHEY, CDR2 SVGAGI.

In this sample, this clone turned up once. The V and J genes are TRBV2 and TRBJ1-3; TRBD1 aligns across 12 bases. Trimming at V came to 6 bases and at J to 3 bases, leaving 12 bases not matched to a gene. The CDR3 has 18 residues. Germline CDR1 and CDR2: SNHLY and FYNNEI. In nucleotides, the CDR3 is TGTGCCAGCAGGGAGGGACAGGGGGCTCTAAGGGTTGGAAACACCATATATTTT. Translated, it gives CASREGQGALRVGNTIYF.

The genes are TRBV28 and TRBJ1-2; 8 bases match TRBD1. Trimming removed 5 bases from V and 8 bases from J; junction bases left unmatched: 10. The germline gives CDR1 MDHEN, CDR2 SYDVKM. This CDR3 comprises 14 residues. The CDR3 nucleotides read TGTGCCAGCAGTCTCACAGGGGGGCTGAAGGGCTACACCTTC. Translated: CASSLTGGLKGYTF.

The chain links TRBV11-2 to TRBJ2-7; 14 positions agree with TRBD2. Germline V gives CDR1 SGHAT, CDR2 FQNNGV. This CDR3 is built from 15 residues. V lost 1 base and J lost 5; bases outside the gene matches: 1. This CDR3 is CASSLGLAGGNEQYF. The CDR3 bases are TGTGCCAGCAGCTTAGGACTAGCGGGGGGGAACGAGCAGTACTTC.

This chain links TRBV6-5 with TRBJ2-3, with 13 bases that match TRBD2. V gave up 5 bases and J gave up 8 bases; unmatched junction bases: 7. The CDR3 spans 15 residues. Germline loops: CDR1 MNHEY, CDR2 SVGAGI. The CDR3 DNA reads as TGTGCCAGCAGTACTGGACTAGCGGGGGTTGGTACGCAGTATTTT. Translation: CASSTGLAGVGTQYF.

The chain is built from TRBV6-4 and TRBJ2-7; 8 positions match TRBD2. Germline V gene data show CDR1 as MRHNA and CDR2 as SNTAGT. V dropped 5 bases and J dropped 3; count of bases not matched to a gene: 15. The CDR3 loop spans 17 amino acids. As DNA, the CDR3 is TGTGCCAGCAGTTTGGACGGCGTTCTAGCGGGTTACTACGAGCAGTACTTC. It specifies CASSLDGVLAGYYEQYF.

The chain links TRBV6-1 to TRBJ2-7; D not resolved. V was pared by 1 base and J by 4 bases, with 8 bases between. This CDR3 has 13 residues. Germline lookup yields CDR1 MNHNS and CDR2 SASEGT. In nucleotides, the CDR3 is TGTGCCAGCAGTGAAGACGAGGTTTACGAGCAGTACTTC. Translating it yields CASSEDEVYEQYF.

The CDR3 bases are TGCGCCAGCAGCGGGAGCGGGTCTCTCACAGATACGCAGTATTTT. Encoded protein: CASSGSGSLTDTQYF. The chain recombines TRBV5-1 with TRBJ2-3; D might be TRBD2 (6 bases). Trimming took 4 bases from V and 2 from J, leaving 14 bases between them. CDR3 length equals 15 residues. Germline V gives CDR1 SGHRS, CDR2 YFSETQ. Full variable domain (remainder filled in from reference TRBV5-1 and TRBJ2-3): KAGVTQTPRYLIKTRGQQVTLSCSPISGHRSVSWYQQTPGQGLQFLFEYFSETQRNKGNFPGRFSGRQFSNSRSEMNVSTLELGDSALYLCASSGSGSLTDTQYFGPGTRLTVL.

This rearrangement joins TRBV7-9 to TRBJ2-3, with 10 bases that match TRBD2. The germline V gene encodes CDR1 SEHNR and CDR2 FQNEAQ (reference sequence). The CDR3 is 17 amino acids. The V gene end was trimmed by 1 base and the J gene end by 3 bases; junction bases not matched to a gene: 7. In nucleotides, the CDR3 is TGTGCCAGCAGCTTAGGCCTAGCGGGGGCCTTAACAGATACGCAGTATTTT. Translation gives CASSLGLAGALTDTQYF.

The rearrangement uses TRBV2 and TRBJ1-3; a possible D gene is TRBD1 (6 bases). Trimming took 6 bases from V and 0 from J, leaving 9 bases between them. The CDR3 extends over 14 amino acids. Germline values: CDR1 SNHLY, CDR2 FYNNEI. The CDR3 spells CASRGQNSGNTIYF. The CDR3 DNA is TGTGCCAGCAGAGGACAGAACTCTGGAAACACCATATATTTT. Drawing the rest from reference TRBV2 and TRBJ1-3, the complete variable domain is EPEVTQTPSHQVTQMGQEVILRCVPISNHLYFYWYRQILGQKVEFLVSFYNNEISEKSEIFDDQFSVERPDGSNFTLKIRSTKLEDSAMYFCASRGQNSGNTIYFGEGSWLTVV.

V usage is TRBV5-1 and J usage is TRBJ1-1, with TRBD1 as a possible D gene (5 bases). The germline gives CDR1 SGHRS, CDR2 YFSETQ. The CDR3 contains 14 residues. The V end lost 0 bases, the J end lost 1 base, and 7 bases lay between the germline ends. The CDR3 nucleotides read TGCGCCAGCAGCTTGGGGGACTGGAACACTGAAGCTTTCTTT. Protein product: CASSLGDWNTEAFF.